This T cell receptor (beta chain) is drawn from a study of blood T cell repertoires in COVID-19. On the study more broadly: Sites in the United States, Italy and Spain provided acute and convalescent COVID-19 samples. In each case, the material was cDNA or gDNA derived from T cells, B-cell-depleted T cells, or PBMCs.

Germline V gives CDR1 MGHRA, CDR2 YSYEKL. The germline V and J ends were trimmed by 4 bases and 2 bases, with 19 bases remaining between them. This CDR3 comprises 17 residues. Per the original methods: Scientists estimated how many nucleated cells there were by amplifying reference gene primers. Libraries were prepared by immunoSEQ multiplex PCR; TCRdb keeps only in-frame clonotypes and omits some of them. V, J and clone size were drawn from that table, and D and trimming were deduced from the DNA. This sample yields approximately 230,000 clones, of which around four fifths are seen a single time; 20% belongs to the top ten.

Sequencing input: peripheral blood. This TCR was sampled from a man aged 30 to 45 with active or convalescent COVID-19. The chain combines TRBV4-1 with TRBJ2-3, with a possible D match to TRBD2 (6 bases). In nucleotides, the CDR3 is TGCGCCAGCAGCCGAGCCCCCCGCGGGGCAATCACAGATACGCAGTATTTT. Its translation: CASSRAPRGAITDTQYF.